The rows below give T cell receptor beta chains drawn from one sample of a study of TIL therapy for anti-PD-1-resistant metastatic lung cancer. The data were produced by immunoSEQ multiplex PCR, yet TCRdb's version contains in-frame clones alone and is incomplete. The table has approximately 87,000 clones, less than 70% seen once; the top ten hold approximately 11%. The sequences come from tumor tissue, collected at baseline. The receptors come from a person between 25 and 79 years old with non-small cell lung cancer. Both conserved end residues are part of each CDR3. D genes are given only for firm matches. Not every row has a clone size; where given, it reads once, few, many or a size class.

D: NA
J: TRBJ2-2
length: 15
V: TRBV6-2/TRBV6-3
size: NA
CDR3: CASSYGAPNTGELFF
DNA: TGTGCCAGCAGTTACGGGGCCCCGAACACCGGGGAGCTGTTTTTT

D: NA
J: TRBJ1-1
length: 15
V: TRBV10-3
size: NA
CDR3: CAISELGVMNTEAFF
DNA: TGTGCCATCAGTGAGTTAGGGGTTATGAACACTGAAGCTTTCTTT

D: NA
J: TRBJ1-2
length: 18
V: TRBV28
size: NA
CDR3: CASITSGGGTRLRYGYTF
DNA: TGTGCCAGCATTACTTCGGGGGGTGGGACTAGGCTAAGATATGGCTACACCTTC

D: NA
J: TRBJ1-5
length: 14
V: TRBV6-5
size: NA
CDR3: CASRGWTGNQPQHF
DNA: TGTGCCAGCAGAGGATGGACAGGCAATCAGCCCCAGCATTTT

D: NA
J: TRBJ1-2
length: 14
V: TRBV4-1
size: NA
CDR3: CASSQGPESYGYTF
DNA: TGCGCCAGCAGCCAAGGGCCGGAGAGCTATGGCTACACCTTC

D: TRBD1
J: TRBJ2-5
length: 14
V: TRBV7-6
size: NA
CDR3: CASSLLGGLETQYF
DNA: TGTGCCAGCAGCTTATTAGGGGGCCTAGAGACCCAGTACTTC

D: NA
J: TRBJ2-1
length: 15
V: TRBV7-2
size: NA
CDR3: CASSYSPGGYGEQFF
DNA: TGTGCCAGCAGCTATAGCCCCGGAGGATATGGAGAGCAGTTCTTC

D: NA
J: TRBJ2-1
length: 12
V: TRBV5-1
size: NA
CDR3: CASSLDTYEQFF
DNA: TGCGCCAGCAGCTTGGATACGTATGAGCAGTTCTTC

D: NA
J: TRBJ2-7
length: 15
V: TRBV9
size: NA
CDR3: CASSSHSGNEDEQYF
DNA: TGTGCCAGCAGCTCCCATAGCGGAAATGAGGACGAGCAGTACTTC

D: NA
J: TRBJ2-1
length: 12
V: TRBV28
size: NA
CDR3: CASSPLHNEQFF
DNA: TGTGCCAGCAGTCCCCTGCACAATGAGCAGTTCTTC

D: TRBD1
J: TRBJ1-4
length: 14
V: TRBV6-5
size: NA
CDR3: CASSRTGSSEKLFF
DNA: TGTGCCAGCAGTCGGACAGGGTCGAGCGAAAAACTGTTTTTT

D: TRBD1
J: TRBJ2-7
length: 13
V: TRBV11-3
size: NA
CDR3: CASSFEGAREQYF
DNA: TGTGCCAGCAGCTTTGAGGGGGCCAGGGAGCAGTACTTC

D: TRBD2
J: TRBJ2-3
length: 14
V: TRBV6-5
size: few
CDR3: CASSYSGGTDTQYF
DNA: TGTGCCAGCAGTTATAGCGGGGGTACAGATACGCAGTATTTT

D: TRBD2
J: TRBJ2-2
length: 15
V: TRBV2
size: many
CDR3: CASRGLAGFTGELFF
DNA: TGTGCCAGCCGCGGACTAGCGGGATTCACCGGGGAGCTGTTTTTT

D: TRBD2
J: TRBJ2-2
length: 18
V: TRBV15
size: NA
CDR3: CATSGDSGRALDTGELFF
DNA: TGTGCCACCAGCGGAGATAGCGGGAGGGCCCTAGACACCGGGGAGCTGTTTTTT